This T cell receptor beta chain was identified during a study of cytomegalovirus exposure and HLA in healthy donors (dated by TCRdb to 2016 to 2017). As for the study more broadly: In an earlier analysis of fewer than 750 of the donors, about 260 Gb of sequence data and 120 million or so unique TCR beta sequences from about 179 million T cells were reported. An early release that covered roughly 600 HLA-typed donors contained about 300 gigabases of sequencing data and approximately 85 million unique TCR sequences. The genetic ancestry cluster associated with self-reported Caucasian donors included 65% to 90% of the 398 genotyped donors. The study aimed to test whether signatures of past pathogen exposure could be identified by cataloging public T cell receptors. The T cell repertoires of 666 subjects were profiled by immunosequencing and related to cytomegalovirus serostatus. A separate validation cohort of roughly 130 different subjects was used in addition to the roughly 700-subject first cohort. The study combined high-throughput TCR immunosequencing, statistical association of individual TCRs with disease status, and machine learning to predict cytomegalovirus infection status. A later analysis re-examined previously published TCR beta repertoires from about 700 donors and added high-resolution HLA genotyping to investigate patterns of TCR occurrence. Rather than drawing on any new phenotypic data, the later analysis identified candidate immune exposures from TCR beta sequences and the way those sequences occurred across donors. To decide whether each TCR beta V gene segment behaved as functional or pseudogenic, an earlier analysis of nearly 600 of the donors relied on high-throughput TCR beta sequencing. Donor age, sex, ethnicity and CMV serostatus were compiled alongside the repertoire data. Genome-wide SNP genotypes for about 65% of the 666 donors were used in a later genetic analysis, which treated that subset as a discovery cohort. Every discovery cohort repertoire had been produced on one sequencing platform. Class I and class II HLA loci were covered by the typing at four-digit resolution. The number of typed donors differed by locus: roughly 629-630 for A, B, C, DRB1 and DQB1; some 540 for DQA1; approximately 600 for DPA1; and around 470 for DPB1. Because of strong linkage in the cohort, 5 or 6 DR-DQ haplotypes were treated as single units for association and clustering. Across roughly 420 genotyped donors of the cohort, an average of about 200,000 unique TCR beta nucleotide sequences per donor were sequenced, and around 19% of those sequences were non-productive.

V and J lose 5 bases and 14 bases, and a span of 13 bases separates them. Reading from cysteine to phenylalanine, the CDR3 counts 12 amino acids. Of the read, only the CDR3 DNA is kept; its 36 bases are in frame from base 1. According to the germline V gene, CDR1 reads MDHEN and CDR2 reads SYDVKM. As regards this clone: Its antigen specificity is not known. Within one base of it there is no much larger clone, and no base qualities were kept.

Library creation used the immunoSEQ multiplex PCR assay. A mixture of 60 forward primers for TCR Vbeta segments and 13 reverse primers for TCR Jbeta segments was used in the multiplex PCR. The CDR3 region of rearranged TCR beta genes was amplified from genomic DNA with a multiplex PCR assay. Amplified TCR beta libraries were sequenced as 87-base-pair reads on the Illumina HiSeq System. For the original study's pipeline: A later analysis tallied roughly 78 million unique TCR beta chains across the 666 repertoires, and roughly 11 million of those chains were shared by two or more donors. To remove PCR and sequencing errors, raw reads were error-corrected and collapsed into unique sequences using a nearest-neighbor algorithm that merged closely related sequences. CDR3 sequences were aligned to IMGT reference sequences to assign V, D and J gene segments. For a sequence to be retained, a match of at least six nucleotides was required to both a V gene segment and a J gene segment. Rearrangements were called productive when the CDR3 lacked stop codons and stayed in frame with V and J; all others were non-productive. CDR3 was defined by IMGT convention, running from the second conserved V-encoded cysteine to the conserved J-encoded phenylalanine. The earlier analysis of a few hundred of the donors excluded sequences that lacked an unambiguous match to a single V gene segment. An earlier analysis of 500 to 700 of the donors classified V segments as functional when productive rearrangements were above 56.7% and as segregating when the standard deviation between donors was above 5%. A statistical classification framework was built for diagnosing cytomegalovirus status from the catalog of TCR beta chain sequences. In a later analysis, V and J genes were assigned by comparing TCR nucleotide sequences against IMGT/GENE-DB human TR gene sequences. A later analysis assigned CDR3 sequences and most-parsimonious VDJ recombination scenarios with the TCRdist pipeline. In a later analysis, each TCR beta chain was defined by its CDR3 amino acid sequence together with its V-gene family, and reads without a unique V-gene family were excluded. A later analysis removed roughly 590 highly shared, low-generation-probability nucleotide sequences to deal with suspected cross-contamination and a sequencing artifact. For each public chain, a later analysis derived a clonal expansion index from normalized ranks of inferred template counts within each repertoire. In a later analysis, generation probabilities were computed using a VDJ recombination model fitted to out-of-frame rearrangements, and the results were checked against IGoR. A later analysis scored TCR-TCR, TCR-HLA and TCR-CMV co-occurrence with hypergeometric tests, applying a repertoire-size bias correction to TCR pairs. A later analysis estimated false discovery rates by permuting HLA or CMV assignments 20 times. In a later analysis, co-occurring TCRs were grouped using DBSCAN, with TCRdist sequence similarity added in when clustering inside HLA-allele-positive subsets. Repertoires with fewer than 30,000 or more than 120,000 public chains, plus five repertoires with anomalous nucleotide sharing, were excluded from co-occurrence clustering. The source is immuneACCESS, and TCRdb retained only in-frame sequences with V and J called. Part of the clones is not carried over; for the studies checked, unresolved V genes explain less than half of this, and the remainder is unexplained. From that table come the V and J calls and clone size; the DNA was used to work out D and trimming. Here the sample has nearly 100,000 clones; roughly three quarters occur a single time. The ten largest make up 15% to 20% of the sample.

General conclusions and limits of the study: The sequencing pipeline was judged likely to have produced a cluster of highly shared sequence variants as a technical artifact. The only immune exposure information available for the cohort was CMV serostatus. Compared with the approximately 700-donor mean, donors in an Asian-associated ancestry cluster had fewer N-insertions in productive TCRs, according to a later genetic analysis. In a later analysis, the rate of TCR association differed among HLA loci, with DRB1 alleles having the most associated TCRs and HLA-C alleles having the fewest. Correlated functional status among segregating V segments might reflect linkage disequilibrium, but an unknown experimental factor could not be ruled out. An association between a missense DCLRE1C variant and V-gene and J-gene trimming of TCR beta chains was found in a later genetic analysis and replicated in an independent cohort. A later analysis associated approximately 17,000 TCR beta sequences with specific HLA alleles at a false discovery rate of 0.05. Across donors, most TCR sequences were observed very rarely, whereas some public TCRs were present in many individuals. A further reported finding was that TCR beta sequences accurately predicted the HLA-A and HLA-B alleles for most subjects in the first cohort. Strong co-occurrence of HLA alleles, especially DR and DQ, made assigning TCR associations to individual alleles difficult. Broadly in line with IMGT annotations, most TCR beta V segments showed up in productive rearrangements about 87% or about 30% of the time in an earlier analysis of several hundred of the donors. Compared with equally common non-associated chains, HLA-associated TCR beta chains in a later analysis were more clonally expanded and had lower generation probabilities. The cohort was sequenced for TCR beta chains only, and without alpha or paired-chain data the features that could be detected were limited. Sequencing depth was assumed to be roughly uniform across donors in the presence/absence analyses, though that assumption may not hold. Because some donors lacked HLA typing at each locus, the association tests relied only on the typed subset. The study gave a list of under 200 TCR beta chains associated with cytomegalovirus. In both the original and validation cohorts, the classifier was reported to diagnose cytomegalovirus status with high specificity and sensitivity. The earlier analysis of 450 to 700 of the donors excluded fewer than 20 rarely observed V segments, including chromosome 9 orphons, because counts were too low. Some IMGT-functional V segments, including TRBV6-2 and TRBV6-3, could not be distinguished by the 87-base-pair reads and were therefore excluded. According to the authors, the approach could potentially be generalized to other disease states and immunological phenotypes. In vitro tests confirmed that a few of the cytomegalovirus-associated TCR beta chains recognize cytomegalovirus antigens. A later analysis found that most CMV-associated TCR beta chains appeared HLA-restricted, with HLA associations seemingly driven largely by CMV exposure. According to a later analysis, parvovirus B19, influenza, CMV and Epstein-Barr virus appeared linked to several top co-occurrence clusters.

The cohort comprised more than 550 healthy bone marrow donors. At the time of sampling, all cohort members were nominally healthy, though unrecorded immune exposures were likely present. The donor was CMV seropositive and was included in the group of 250 to 300 seropositive cohort members. Each donor provided a peripheral blood sample, and peripheral blood mononuclear cells were used for TCR beta sequencing. Genomic DNA extraction from the blood cell samples was performed with the Qiagen DNeasy Blood Extraction Kit. This TCR was recovered from an older woman in good health and CMV-seropositive. The specimen sequenced was PBMCs. This chain is built from TRBV28 and TRBJ1-6; the D gene is not confidently resolved. The CDR3 region reads CASSIPDGALHF. DNA sequence: TGTGCCAGCAGTATTCCCGATGGAGCCCTCCACTTT.